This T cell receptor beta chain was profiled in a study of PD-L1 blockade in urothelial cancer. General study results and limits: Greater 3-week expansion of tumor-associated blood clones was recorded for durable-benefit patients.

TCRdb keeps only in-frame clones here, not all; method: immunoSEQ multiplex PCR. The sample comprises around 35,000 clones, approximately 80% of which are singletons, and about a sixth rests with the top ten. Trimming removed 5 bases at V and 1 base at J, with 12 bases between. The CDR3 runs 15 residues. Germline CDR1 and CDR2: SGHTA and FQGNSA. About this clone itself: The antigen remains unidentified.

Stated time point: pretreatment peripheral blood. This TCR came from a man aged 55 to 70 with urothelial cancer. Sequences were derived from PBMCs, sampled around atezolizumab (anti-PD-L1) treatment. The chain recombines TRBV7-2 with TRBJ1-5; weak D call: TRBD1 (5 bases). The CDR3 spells CASSPRRGSNQPQHF. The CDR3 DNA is TGTGCCAGCAGCCCCAGAAGGGGAAGCAATCAGCCCCAGCATTTT.